What follows are 10 T cell receptor beta chains derived from one specimen sequenced in a study of T cell responses to AZD1222 COVID-19 vaccine. Only in-frame clones appear in the TCRdb table, and some are missing; sequencing was by immunoSEQ multiplex PCR. The repertoire holds tens of thousands of clones, with roughly 90% as singletons. The material was peripheral blood, obtained on day 0 of AZD1222 vaccination. The receptor set was obtained from an adult in good health.

The V and J genes are TRBV5-1 and TRBJ2-1, with D unclear. The CDR3 spans 12 residues. Trimming shortened V by 6 bases and J by 5 bases, and 9 bases separated the two germline ends. CDR1 and CDR2 from the germline V gene are SGHRS and YFSETQ. The CDR3 region is CASKVKDNEQFF. The CDR3 coding sequence is TGCGCCAGCAAAGTGAAGGACAATGAGCAGTTCTTC.

The chain combines TRBV7-9 with TRBJ2-3; D is perhaps TRBD1 (7 bases). V lost 6 bases to trimming and J lost 11 bases, with 18 bases between them. CDR1 is SEHNR, CDR2 FQNEAQ, per germline (reference sequence). This CDR3 has 13 residues. CDR3 amino acids: CASRPTAGQKQYF. The CDR3, as DNA: TGTGCCAGCAGGCCCACCGCGGGACAGAAGCAGTATTTT. The full variable domain, rest sourced from reference TRBV7-9 and TRBJ2-3, is DTGVSQNPRHKITKRGQNVTFRCDPISEHNRLYWYRQTLGQGPEFLTYFQNEAQLEKSRLLSDRFSAERPKGSFSTLEIQRTEQGDSAMYLCASRPTAGQKQYFGPGTRLTVL.

V and J are TRBV4-3 and TRBJ2-1, with D tentatively TRBD1 or TRBD2 (5 bases each). CDR3 length: 15 amino acids. CDR1 and CDR2 from the germline V gene are LGHNA and YSLEER. Trimming shortened V by 0 bases and J by 10 bases, and 16 bases separated the two germline ends. CDR3 nucleotides: TGCGCCAGCAGCCAAGATAGACTTAGGGGACGGGAGCAGTTCTTC. This gives the protein CASSQDRLRGREQFF.

The rearrangement uses TRBV5-3 and TRBJ2-3, with 9 bases aligning to TRBD1. Being an ORF, TRBV5-3 has a function that is uncertain. J was trimmed by 1 base and V by 3 bases; bases with no gene match: 6. This CDR3 has 16 amino acids. CDR3 region: CARSSPGQGRTDTQYF. The CDR3 nucleotides read TGTGCCAGAAGCTCCCCGGGACAGGGCCGCACAGATACGCAGTATTTT.

The chain carries TRBV5-1 and TRBJ2-5; 8 nucleotides align to TRBD2. Germline-derived CDR1 and CDR2 are SGHRS and YFSETQ. CDR3 length equals 15 residues. V was clipped by 3 bases and J by 4 bases; unmatched bases: 8. Here the CDR3 reads CASSSSGLAGETQYF. The CDR3 DNA reads as TGCGCCAGCAGCTCTTCAGGACTAGCAGGAGAGACCCAGTACTTC.

The chain is built from TRBV27 and TRBJ1-1, with D maybe TRBD1 (6 bases). The length of the CDR3 is 13 residues. Germline V CDR1 and CDR2: MNHEY, SMNVEV (reference sequence). V gave up 6 bases and J gave up 3 bases, with 11 bases separating them. The CDR3 region is CASRMTGYTEAFF. The CDR3 DNA is TGTGCCAGCAGGATGACAGGATACACTGAAGCTTTCTTT.

The chain uses TRBV7-8 and TRBJ2-7, with 11 bases fitting TRBD2. Looked up from germline, CDR1 is SGHVS and CDR2 is FQNEAQ. The CDR3 extends over 15 amino acids. The J segment lost 0 bases and the V segment lost 3 bases, leaving 1 base of the junction unmatched. The DNA of the CDR3 is TGTGCCAGCAGCTTGGGACTAGCGGTCTCCTACGAGCAGTACTTC. Its translation: CASSLGLAVSYEQYF.

The V call is TRBV19, the J call TRBJ2-7; 8 nucleotides line up with TRBD1. Germline CDR1 reads LNHDA; CDR2 reads SQIVND (reference sequence). V shed 7 bases, J shed 3 bases, and the junction held 5 bases outside the gene matches. The CDR3 is made up of 13 amino acids. CDR3 nucleotides: TGTGCCAGTAAAGGACAGGGATACTACGAGCAGTACTTC. It encodes CASKGQGYYEQYF.

The chain links TRBV9 to TRBJ2-1, with 14 bases that match TRBD2. From germline, CDR1 is SGDLS and CDR2 YYNGEE. CDR3 length equals 16 residues. V lost 0 bases to trimming and J lost 8 bases; unmatched junction nucleotides: 4. This CDR3 reads CASSVVTSGGADEQFF. Written as DNA, the CDR3 is TGTGCCAGCAGCGTAGTGACTAGCGGGGGGGCCGATGAGCAGTTCTTC. Using reference TRBV9 and TRBJ2-1 for the parts outside the CDR3, the full variable domain is DSGVTQTPKHLITATGQRVTLRCSPRSGDLSVYWYQQSLDQGLQFLIQYYNGEERAKGNILERFSAQQFPDLHSELNLSSLELGDSALYFCASSVVTSGGADEQFFGPGTRLTVL.

The chain carries TRBV11-3 and TRBJ2-7; D is tentatively TRBD1 or TRBD2 (5 bases each). Trimming left V 3 bases short and J 3 bases short, with 18 bases between. Germline V lookup: CDR1 SGHNT, CDR2 YENEEA. The CDR3 has 16 residues. CDR3 region: CASSFSPGPQYYEQYF. In DNA form, the CDR3 reads TGTGCCAGCAGCTTTAGTCCGGGACCCCAATACTACGAGCAGTACTTC.